This T cell receptor beta chain was sequenced for a study of blood T cells in healthy people across ages. Whole-study results and caveats: The study regarded diversity estimates from one million T cells as underestimates. Possibly confounding the expanded clonotype changes was the fact that donor CMV status was unknown. Whereas aged donors had fewer naive CD4+ cells, long-lived donors had more of them and higher diversity.

The use of a sample-barcoded 5' primer and a J-beta primer mix characterized a second PCR of roughly 6 to 11 cycles. TCRdb passed the 5' RACE reads through MiXCR, listing each CDR3 protein once. The data show around 1,800,000 distinct CDR3 sequences, with around 40% seen just once and under 25% held by the top ten. The CDR3 totals 17 residues. Unmatched junction bases numbered 8, after V lost 4 bases and J lost 1 base. CDR1 SGHVS and CDR2 FQNEAQ come from the germline V gene. This clonotype was counted between two and nine times. What it binds is unknown. The J gene is TRBJ1-5, the V gene TRBV7-8; 9 bases match TRBD1. Material: blood. This clonotype was obtained from a human donor in good health. The chain's CDR3 is CASSSQTGGASNQPQHF. In nucleotides, the CDR3 is TGTGCCAGCAGCTCCCAGACAGGGGGGGCCAGCAATCAGCCCCAGCATTTT.